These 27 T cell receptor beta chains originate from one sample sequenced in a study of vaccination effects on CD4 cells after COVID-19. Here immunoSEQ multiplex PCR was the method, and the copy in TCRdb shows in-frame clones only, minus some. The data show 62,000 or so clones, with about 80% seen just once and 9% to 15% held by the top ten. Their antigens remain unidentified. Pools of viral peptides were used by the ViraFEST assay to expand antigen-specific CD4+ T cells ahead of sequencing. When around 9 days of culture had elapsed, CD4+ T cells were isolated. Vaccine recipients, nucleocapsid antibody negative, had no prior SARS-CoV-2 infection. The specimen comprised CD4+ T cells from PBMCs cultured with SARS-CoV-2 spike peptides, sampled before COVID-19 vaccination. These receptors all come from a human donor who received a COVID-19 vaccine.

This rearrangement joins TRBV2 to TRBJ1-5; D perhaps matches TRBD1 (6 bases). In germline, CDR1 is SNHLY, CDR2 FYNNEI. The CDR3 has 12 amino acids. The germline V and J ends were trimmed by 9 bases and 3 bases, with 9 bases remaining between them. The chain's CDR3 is CARGGPNQPQHF. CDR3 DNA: TGTGCCAGAGGGGGACCCAATCAGCCCCAGCATTTT.

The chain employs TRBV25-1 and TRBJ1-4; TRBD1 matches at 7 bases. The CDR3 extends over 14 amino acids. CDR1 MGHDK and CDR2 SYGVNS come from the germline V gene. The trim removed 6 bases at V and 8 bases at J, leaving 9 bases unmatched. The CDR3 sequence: CASSIKGGREKLFF. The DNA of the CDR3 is TGTGCCAGCAGCATAAAAGGGGGCCGGGAAAAACTGTTTTTT.

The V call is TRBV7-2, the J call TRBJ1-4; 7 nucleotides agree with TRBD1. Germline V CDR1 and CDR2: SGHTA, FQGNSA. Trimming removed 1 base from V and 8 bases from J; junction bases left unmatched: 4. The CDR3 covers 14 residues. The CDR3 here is CASSLDRGGEKLFF. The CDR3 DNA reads TGTGCCAGCAGCTTAGACAGGGGCGGGGAAAAACTGTTTTTT.

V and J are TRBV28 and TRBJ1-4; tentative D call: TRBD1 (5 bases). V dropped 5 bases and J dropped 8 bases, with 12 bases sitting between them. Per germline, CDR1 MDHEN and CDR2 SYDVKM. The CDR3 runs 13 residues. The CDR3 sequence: CASSRYRQEKLFF. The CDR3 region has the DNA TGTGCCAGCAGTCGATATCGACAGGAAAAACTGTTTTTT.

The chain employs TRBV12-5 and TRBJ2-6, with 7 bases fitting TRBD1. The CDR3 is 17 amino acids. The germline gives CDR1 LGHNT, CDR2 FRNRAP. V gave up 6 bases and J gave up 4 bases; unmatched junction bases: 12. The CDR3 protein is CASGKRTGLQGANVLTF. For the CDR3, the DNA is TGTGCTAGTGGGAAGCGGACAGGTTTGCAGGGGGCCAACGTCCTGACTTTC.

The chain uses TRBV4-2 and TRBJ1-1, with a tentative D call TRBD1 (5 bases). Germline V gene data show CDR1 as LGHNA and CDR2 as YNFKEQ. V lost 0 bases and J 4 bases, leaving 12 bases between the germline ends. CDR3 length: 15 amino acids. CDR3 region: CASSQDVGGGTEAFF. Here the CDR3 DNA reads TGTGCCAGCAGCCAAGATGTGGGTGGGGGCACTGAAGCTTTCTTT.

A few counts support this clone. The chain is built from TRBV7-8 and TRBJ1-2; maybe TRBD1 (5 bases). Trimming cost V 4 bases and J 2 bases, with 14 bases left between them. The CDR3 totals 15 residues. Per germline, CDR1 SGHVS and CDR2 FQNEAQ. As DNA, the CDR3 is TGTGCCAGCAGCTCCTACGGGACGCTCAACTATGGCTACACCTTC. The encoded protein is CASSSYGTLNYGYTF. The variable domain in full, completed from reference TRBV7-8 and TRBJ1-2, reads GAGVSQSPRYKVAKRGQDVALRCDPISGHVSLFWYQQALGQGPEFLTYFQNEAQLDKSGLPSDRFFAERPEGSVSTLKIQRTQQEDSAVYLCASSSYGTLNYGYTFGSGTRLTVV.

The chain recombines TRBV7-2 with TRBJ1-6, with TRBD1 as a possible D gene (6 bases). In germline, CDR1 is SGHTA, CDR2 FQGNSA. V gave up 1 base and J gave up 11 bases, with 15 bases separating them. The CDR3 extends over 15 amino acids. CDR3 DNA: TGTGCCAGCAGCTTAGAACAAGGACAGCCCCCACCCCTCCACTTT. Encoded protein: CASSLEQGQPPPLHF.

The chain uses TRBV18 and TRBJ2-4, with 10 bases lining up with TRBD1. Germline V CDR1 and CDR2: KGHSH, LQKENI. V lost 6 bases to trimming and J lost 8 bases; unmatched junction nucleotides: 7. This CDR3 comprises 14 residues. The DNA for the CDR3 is TGTGCCAGCTCGGTAGGGACAGGGGCGGACATTCAGTACTTC. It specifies CASSVGTGADIQYF.

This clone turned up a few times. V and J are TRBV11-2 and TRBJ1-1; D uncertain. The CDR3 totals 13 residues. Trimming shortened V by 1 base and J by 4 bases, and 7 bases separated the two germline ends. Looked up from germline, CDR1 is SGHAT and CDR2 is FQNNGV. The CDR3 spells CASSLGGATEAFF. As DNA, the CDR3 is TGTGCCAGCAGCTTAGGGGGAGCCACTGAAGCTTTCTTT.

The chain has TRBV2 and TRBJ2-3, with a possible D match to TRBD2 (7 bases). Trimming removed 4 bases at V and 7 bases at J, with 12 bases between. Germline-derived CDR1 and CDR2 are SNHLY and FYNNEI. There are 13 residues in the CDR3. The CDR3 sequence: CASSGGGSNTQYF. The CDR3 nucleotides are TGTGCCAGCAGTGGCGGGGGCTCTAATACGCAGTATTTT.

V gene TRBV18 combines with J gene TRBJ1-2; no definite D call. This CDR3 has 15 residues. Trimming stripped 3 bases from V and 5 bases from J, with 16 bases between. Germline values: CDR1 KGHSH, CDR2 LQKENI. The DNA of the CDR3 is TGTGCCAGCTCACCCCGGCAGGCCCTCGGGTATGGCTACACCTTC. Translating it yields CASSPRQALGYGYTF.

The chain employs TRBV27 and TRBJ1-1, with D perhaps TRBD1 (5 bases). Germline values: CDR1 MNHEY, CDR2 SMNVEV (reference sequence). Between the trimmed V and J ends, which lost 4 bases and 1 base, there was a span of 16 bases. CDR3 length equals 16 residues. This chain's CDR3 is CASSSYLRGENTEAFF. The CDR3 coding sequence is TGTGCCAGCAGTTCCTATCTCCGGGGGGAGAACACTGAAGCTTTCTTT.

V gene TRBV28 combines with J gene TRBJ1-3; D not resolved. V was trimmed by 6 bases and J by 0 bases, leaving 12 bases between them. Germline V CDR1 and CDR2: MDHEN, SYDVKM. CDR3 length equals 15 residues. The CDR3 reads CASRTQAYSGNTIYF. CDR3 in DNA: TGTGCCAGCAGGACCCAGGCCTACTCTGGAAACACCATATATTTT.

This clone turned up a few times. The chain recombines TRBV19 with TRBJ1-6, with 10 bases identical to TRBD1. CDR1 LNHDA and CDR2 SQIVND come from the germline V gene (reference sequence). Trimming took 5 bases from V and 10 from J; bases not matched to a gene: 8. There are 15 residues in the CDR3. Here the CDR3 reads CASSPRDRGESPLHF. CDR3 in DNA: TGTGCCAGTAGTCCCCGGGACAGGGGCGAGTCACCCCTCCACTTT.

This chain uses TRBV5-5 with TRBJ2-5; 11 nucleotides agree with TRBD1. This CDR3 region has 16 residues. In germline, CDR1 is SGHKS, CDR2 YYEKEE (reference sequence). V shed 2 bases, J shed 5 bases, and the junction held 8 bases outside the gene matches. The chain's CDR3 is CASSFADRGRAETQYF. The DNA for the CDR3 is TGTGCCAGCAGCTTCGCGGACAGGGGGCGTGCGGAGACCCAGTACTTC.

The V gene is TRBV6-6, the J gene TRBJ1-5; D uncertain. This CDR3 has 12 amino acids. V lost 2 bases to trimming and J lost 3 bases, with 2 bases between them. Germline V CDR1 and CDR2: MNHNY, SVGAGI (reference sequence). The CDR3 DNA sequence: TGTGCCAGCAGTTACCACAATCAGCCCCAGCATTTT. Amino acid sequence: CASSYHNQPQHF.

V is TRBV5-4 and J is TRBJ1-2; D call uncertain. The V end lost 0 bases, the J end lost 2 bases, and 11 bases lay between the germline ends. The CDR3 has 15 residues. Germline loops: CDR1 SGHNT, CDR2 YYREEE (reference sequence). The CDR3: CASSLEAGGNYGYTF. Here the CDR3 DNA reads TGTGCCAGCAGCTTGGAGGCAGGAGGGAACTATGGCTACACCTTC. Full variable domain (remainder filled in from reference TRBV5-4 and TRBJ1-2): ETGVTQSPTHLIKTRGQQVTLRCSSQSGHNTVSWYQQALGQGPQFIFQYYREEENGRGNFPPRFSGLQFPNYSSELNVNALELDDSALYLCASSLEAGGNYGYTFGSGTRLTVV.

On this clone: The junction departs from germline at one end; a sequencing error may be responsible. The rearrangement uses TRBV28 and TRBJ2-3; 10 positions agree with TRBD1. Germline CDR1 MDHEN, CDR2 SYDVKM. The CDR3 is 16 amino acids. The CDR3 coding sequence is TGTGCCAGCAGCTTATTAGGACAGGGGGTTTCGGGTACGCAGTATTTT. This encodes CASSLLGQGVSGTQYF.

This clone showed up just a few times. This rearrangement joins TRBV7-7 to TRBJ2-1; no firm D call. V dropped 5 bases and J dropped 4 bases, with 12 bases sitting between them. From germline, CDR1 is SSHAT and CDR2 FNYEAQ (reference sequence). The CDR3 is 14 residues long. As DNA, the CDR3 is TGTGCCAGCAGCAAAACTGGGGTTTACAATGAGCAGTTCTTC. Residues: CASSKTGVYNEQFF. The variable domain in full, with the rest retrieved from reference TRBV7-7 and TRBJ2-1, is GAGVSQSPRYKVTKRGQDVTLRCDPISSHATLYWYQQALGQGPEFLTYFNYEAQPDKSGLPSDRFSAERPEGSISTLTIQRTEQRDSAMYRCASSKTGVYNEQFFGPGTRLTVL.

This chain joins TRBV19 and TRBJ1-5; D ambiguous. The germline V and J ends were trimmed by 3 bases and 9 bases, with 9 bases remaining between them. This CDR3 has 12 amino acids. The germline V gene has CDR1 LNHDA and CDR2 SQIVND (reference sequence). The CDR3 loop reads CASSIPSMPQHF. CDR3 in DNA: TGTGCCAGTAGTATCCCCAGCATGCCCCAGCATTTT.

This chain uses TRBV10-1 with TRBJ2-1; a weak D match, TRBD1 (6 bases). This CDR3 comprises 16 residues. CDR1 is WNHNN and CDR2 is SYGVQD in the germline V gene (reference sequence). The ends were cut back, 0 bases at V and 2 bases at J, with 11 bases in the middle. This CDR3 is CASSESTRGPYNEQFF. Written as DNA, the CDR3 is TGCGCCAGCAGTGAGTCTACCAGGGGACCCTACAATGAGCAGTTCTTC.

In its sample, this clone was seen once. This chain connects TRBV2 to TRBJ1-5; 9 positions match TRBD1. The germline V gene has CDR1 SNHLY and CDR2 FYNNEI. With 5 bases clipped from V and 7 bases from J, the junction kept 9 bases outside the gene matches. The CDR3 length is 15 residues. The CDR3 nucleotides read TGTGCCAGCAGTTTGGACAGGGGTTTAGGCCAGCCCCAGCATTTT. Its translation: CASSLDRGLGQPQHF.

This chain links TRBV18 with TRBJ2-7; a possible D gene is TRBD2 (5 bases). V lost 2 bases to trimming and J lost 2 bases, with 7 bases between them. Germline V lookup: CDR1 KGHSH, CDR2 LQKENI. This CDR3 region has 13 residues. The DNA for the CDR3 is TGTGCCAGCTCACCAACGGGGACCTACGAGCAGTACGTC. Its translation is CASSPTGTYEQYV.

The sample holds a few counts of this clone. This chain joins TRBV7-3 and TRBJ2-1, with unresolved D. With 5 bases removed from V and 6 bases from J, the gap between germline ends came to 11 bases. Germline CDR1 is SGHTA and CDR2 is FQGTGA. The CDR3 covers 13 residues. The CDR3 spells CASSPWASNEQFF. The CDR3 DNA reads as TGTGCCAGCAGCCCATGGGCCAGCAATGAGCAGTTCTTC.

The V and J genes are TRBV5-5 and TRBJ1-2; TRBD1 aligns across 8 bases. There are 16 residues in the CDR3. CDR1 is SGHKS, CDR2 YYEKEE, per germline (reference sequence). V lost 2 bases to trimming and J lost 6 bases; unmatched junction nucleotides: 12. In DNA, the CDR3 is TGTGCCAGCAGCTTCGACGGACAGGGAGTGTTAGATGGCTACACCTTC. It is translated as CASSFDGQGVLDGYTF.

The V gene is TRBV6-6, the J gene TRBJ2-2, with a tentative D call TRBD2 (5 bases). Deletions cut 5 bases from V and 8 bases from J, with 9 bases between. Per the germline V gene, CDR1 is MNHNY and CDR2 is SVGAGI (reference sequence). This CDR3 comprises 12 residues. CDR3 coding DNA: TGTGCCAGCAGTCGACTACAGGGGGAGCTGTTTTTT. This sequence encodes CASSRLQGELFF.